These 21 T cell receptor beta chains share one sample of origin, sequenced in a study of OX40 agonist ivuxolimab in advanced cancers. Only in-frame clones appear in the TCRdb table, and some are missing; sequencing was by immunoSEQ multiplex PCR. The data show about 22,000 clones, 80% to 90% seen once. Sequences were derived from CD4+ or CD8+ T cells sorted from blood, sampled in a trial of the OX40 agonist ivuxolimab. The receptor set was obtained from an adult with an advanced solid tumor such as melanoma, head and neck, liver or kidney cancer.

This clone was counted only a few times. The DNA of the CDR3 is TGCGCCAGCAGCCAAGATACGGACGCGGGGTCCTACGAGCAGTACTTC. Its translation: CASSQDTDAGSYEQYF. The chain couples TRBV4-1 to TRBJ2-7, with D maybe TRBD2 (6 bases). Germline CDR1 and CDR2: MGHRA and YSYEKL. V was cut by 0 bases and J by 1 base, with 13 bases left in between. The CDR3 is 16 amino acids.

The rearrangement uses TRBV14 and TRBJ1-1, with 7 bases aligning to TRBD1. This CDR3 has 17 amino acids. From germline, CDR1 is SGHDN and CDR2 FVKESK. The junction had 13 bases not matched to a gene; V was cut back by 5 bases and J by 1 base. DNA for the CDR3: TGTGCCAGCAGCAACAGGGGCCGTACCCTTAAGAACACTGAAGCTTTCTTT. Translation: CASSNRGRTLKNTEAFF.

By frequency in the sample, this clone is medium-sized (0.01 to 0.1%). V is TRBV5-6 and J is TRBJ2-7; D not certain. V lost 4 bases and J 2 bases, leaving 10 bases between the germline ends. The CDR3 runs to 13 residues. Germline CDR1 reads SGHDT; CDR2 reads YYEEEE. The CDR3 spells CASSPGSPYEQYF. The CDR3 nucleotides read TGTGCCAGCAGCCCCGGGTCACCCTACGAGCAGTACTTC.

A single count supports this clone. The V and J genes are TRBV2 and TRBJ2-7; tentatively, D is TRBD1 (6 bases). This CDR3 spans 13 amino acids. Trimming took 11 bases from V and 2 from J, leaving 16 bases between them. CDR1 and CDR2 from the germline V gene are SNHLY and FYNNEI. The CDR3 coding sequence is TGTGCCCTGCGCCGCAGGGGAACCTACGAGCAGTACTTC. It codes for CALRRRGTYEQYF.

J is TRBJ2-1 and V is TRBV10-3; D possibly uses TRBD1 or TRBD2 (6 bases each). Trimming left V 3 bases short and J 8 bases short, with 17 bases between. In germline, CDR1 is ENHRY, CDR2 SYGVKD. CDR3 length: 15 residues. The CDR3 is CAISEFSGKGDEQFF. The DNA of the CDR3 is TGTGCCATCAGTGAATTTAGCGGAAAGGGGGATGAGCAGTTCTTC.

V is TRBV5-1 and J is TRBJ2-1; 13 bases are shared with TRBD2. The junction had 3 bases not matched to a gene; V was cut back by 0 bases and J by 9 bases. The CDR3 has 15 amino acids. Germline V gives CDR1 SGHRS, CDR2 YFSETQ. CDR3 residues: CASSLGTSGSSEQFF. The DNA of the CDR3 is TGCGCCAGCAGCTTGGGGACTAGCGGGAGCTCTGAGCAGTTCTTC.

The chain uses TRBV10-2 and TRBJ1-4, with D possibly matching TRBD1 (6 bases). V was cut by 7 bases and J by 8 bases, with 8 bases left in between. The V gene's germline CDR1 is WSHSY and CDR2 SAAADI. This CDR3 region has 11 residues. CDR3 amino acids: CASKGGEKLFF. In DNA, the CDR3 is TGCGCCAGCAAGGGGGGGGAAAAACTGTTTTTT.

CDR3 DNA sequence: TGTGCCAGCAGCTTAGTCGAGACGACGAACAATGAGCAGTTCTTC. Translation: CASSLVETTNNEQFF. The rearrangement links TRBV7-8 to TRBJ2-1; no clear D gene. The CDR3 length is 15 residues. Germline CDR1 is SGHVS and CDR2 is FQNEAQ. Trimming took 1 base from V and 5 from J, leaving 12 bases between them.

This clone was counted a single time. The CDR3 protein is CATQVGTSGGSTYNEQFF. The CDR3 region has the DNA TGCGCCACCCAAGTCGGGACTAGCGGGGGGTCGACCTACAATGAGCAGTTCTTC. V gene TRBV5-1 combines with J gene TRBJ2-1; 15 bases are a match to TRBD2. The CDR3 has 18 amino acids. Germline V gives CDR1 SGHRS, CDR2 YFSETQ. V shed 9 bases and J 2 bases; nucleotides not matched to a gene: 12.

The DNA of the CDR3 is TGTGCCAGCAGTTTACTCGCGGGGGAGAGCTCCTACGAGCAGTACTTC. Translating it yields CASSLLAGESSYEQYF. This rearrangement joins TRBV27 to TRBJ2-7; TRBD2 agrees at 7 bases. CDR1 and CDR2 (germline): MNHEY, SMNVEV (reference sequence). The junction had 7 bases not matched to a gene; V was cut back by 2 bases and J by 0 bases. The CDR3 has 16 residues.

This chain joins TRBV10-2 and TRBJ2-7, with 8 bases that match TRBD1. CDR3 length: 13 residues. The ends lost 4 bases at V and 2 bases at J; junction bases unmatched: 1. Germline lookup yields CDR1 WSHSY and CDR2 SAAADI. The CDR3 DNA is TGCGCCAGCAGTGTGACAGGGGCCTACGAGCAGTACTTC. This codes for CASSVTGAYEQYF.

Comment on this clone: Distinct nucleotide sequences in the sample also encode this CDR3. The chain is built from TRBV29-1 and TRBJ2-2; D is uncertain. Germline V gene sequence: CDR1 SQVTM, CDR2 ANQGSEA. CDR3 length equals 11 residues. V shed 4 bases and J shed 5 bases, with 5 bases lying between them. The CDR3 region is CSVVRTGELFF. Written as DNA, the CDR3 is TGCAGCGTTGTGCGAACCGGGGAGCTGTTTTTT.

V gene TRBV28 combines with J gene TRBJ2-7; TRBD1 might be the D (5 bases). There are 17 residues in the CDR3. Trimming stripped 5 bases from V and 0 bases from J, with 20 bases between. Germline assignment: CDR1 MDHEN and CDR2 SYDVKM. Here the CDR3 DNA reads TGTGCCAGCAGTCCCCCCCCAGCGACAGACATCTCCTACGAGCAGTACTTC. This translates into CASSPPPATDISYEQYF.

V gene TRBV6-1 combines with J gene TRBJ2-2; the D is unclear. There are 13 residues in the CDR3. The germline CDR1 and CDR2 sequences are MNHNS and SASEGT. V dropped 6 bases and J dropped 9 bases, with 14 bases sitting between them. In DNA, the CDR3 is TGTGCCAGCAGCGGACGGTCCCACCGGGAGCTGTTTTTT. Protein product: CASSGRSHRELFF.

The V and J genes are TRBV2 and TRBJ2-5; 7 bases map to TRBD2. V was clipped by 4 bases and J by 2 bases; unmatched bases: 1. The germline CDR1 and CDR2 sequences are SNHLY and FYNNEI. This CDR3 region has 13 residues. CDR3 region: CASSGGGQETQYF. CDR3 DNA sequence: TGTGCCAGCAGTGGGGGGGGGCAAGAGACCCAGTACTTC. Together with reference TRBV2 and TRBJ2-5, the CDR3 gives the full variable domain: EPEVTQTPSHQVTQMGQEVILRCVPISNHLYFYWYRQILGQKVEFLVSFYNNEISEKSEIFDDQFSVERPDGSNFTLKIRSTKLEDSAMYFCASSGGGQETQYFGPGTRLLVL.

The chain couples TRBV30 to TRBJ1-1; possibly TRBD1 for D (5 bases). Germline lookup yields CDR1 GTSNPN and CDR2 SVGIG (reference sequence). This CDR3 is built from 13 residues. V was trimmed by 2 bases and J by 1 base, leaving 8 bases between them. This chain's CDR3 is CAWSLGPNTEAFF. CDR3 sequence (DNA): TGTGCCTGGAGTCTGGGGCCGAACACTGAAGCTTTCTTT.

The genes are TRBV6-5 and TRBJ1-2; a possible D gene is TRBD1 (5 bases). CDR1 is MNHEY, CDR2 SVGAGI, per germline. V lost 2 bases and J 2 bases, leaving 6 bases between the germline ends. The length of the CDR3 is 13 residues. Here the CDR3 reads CASSYAGNYGYTF. The CDR3 DNA follows: TGTGCCAGCAGTTACGCAGGGAACTATGGCTACACCTTC.

This clone was counted only a few times. The chain links TRBV27 to TRBJ2-1, with D unclear. V was shortened by 8 bases and J by 9 bases, with 11 bases between the two germline ends. Germline V gene sequence: CDR1 MNHEY, CDR2 SMNVEV (reference sequence). The length of the CDR3 is 11 residues. Written as DNA, the CDR3 is TGTGCCAGCCGATGGGGTGGTGAGCAGTTCTTC. It encodes CASRWGGEQFF.

The chain has TRBV28 and TRBJ2-1, with 9 nucleotides matching TRBD1. The germline V gene encodes CDR1 MDHEN and CDR2 SYDVKM. V lost 3 bases to trimming and J lost 7 bases; unmatched junction nucleotides: 7. CDR3 length: 15 residues. In DNA, the CDR3 is TGTGCCAGCAGTTTGGGACAGGGATTCGGTAATGAGCAGTTCTTC. As protein: CASSLGQGFGNEQFF. Using reference TRBV28 and TRBJ2-1 for the parts outside the CDR3, the full variable domain is DVKVTQSSRYLVKRTGEKVFLECVQDMDHENMFWYRQDPGLGLRLIYFSYDVKMKEKGDIPEGYSVSREKKERFSLILESASTNQTSMYLCASSLGQGFGNEQFFGPGTRLTVL.

In this sample, this clone turned up once. The chain couples TRBV28 to TRBJ1-5; no firm D call. CDR3 size: 14 residues. Germline V gene lookup returns CDR1 MDHEN and CDR2 SYDVKM. Trimming took 6 bases from V and 5 from J, leaving 14 bases between them. The CDR3, as DNA: TGTGCCAGCAGAACCGGGCCACATCATCAGCCCCAGCATTTT. This codes for CASRTGPHHQPQHF.

J is TRBJ1-3 and V is TRBV28, with 7 nucleotides matching TRBD1. CDR1 and CDR2 from the germline V gene are MDHEN and SYDVKM. The CDR3 is 16 amino acids. With V trimmed by 5 bases and J by 0 bases, 7 bases remained unmatched. The CDR3 spells CASSQGGAGSGNTIYF. For the CDR3, the DNA is TGTGCCAGCAGTCAAGGGGGCGCGGGCTCTGGAAACACCATATATTTT.